The clone carrying this T cell receptor (beta chain) occurred many times. What it binds is unknown. Unique molecular identifiers were built into the TCRbeta library. TCRdb analysed the PCR reads with MiXCR anew, one entry per CDR3 protein. In the table there are approximately 500,000 distinct CDR3 sequences, over 9.5% of which are singletons. This sample was taken from a study of T-cell reconstitution after alpha-beta-depleted transplantation in children. Study results and caveats: Reports say that about two months after transplant, the alpha-beta T cells came out of several hundred graft clones that had expanded.

CDR3 size: 13 residues. Per germline, CDR1 MGHDK and CDR2 SYGVNS. Trimming took 5 bases from V and 3 from J, leaving 10 bases between them. This clonotype originated in a child aged 2 to 15 with inherited bone marrow failure, due to receive a stem cell transplant. V usage is TRBV25-1 and J usage is TRBJ1-1; a possible D gene is TRBD1 (5 bases). The material was PBMCs, obtained before TCRalphabeta/CD19-depleted stem cell transplant. In DNA, the CDR3 is TGTGCCAGCAGTCCTCTGACAGACACTGAAGCTTTCTTT. It yields the protein CASSPLTDTEAFF.